These 14 T cell receptor beta chains were sequenced from one sample in a study of blood T cells in healthy people across ages. With a J-beta primer mix and a sample-barcoded 5' primer, a second PCR ran roughly 7 to 11 cycles. MiXCR, run by TCRdb on the 5' RACE reads, gives a single entry per CDR3 protein. The table lists more than 1.4 million distinct CDR3 sequences, 42% of them singletons. Sequenced: blood. The receptors come from a woman aged 18-35 years in good health.

The gene calls are TRBV6-1 and TRBJ2-1, with 14 bases identical to TRBD2. The CDR3 has 16 amino acids. Per germline, CDR1 MNHNS and CDR2 SASEGT. V shed 6 bases, J shed 8 bases, and the junction held 9 bases outside the gene matches. The CDR3 protein is CASRIMGTSGSHEQFF. CDR3 nucleotide sequence: TGTGCCAGCAGAATAATGGGGACTAGCGGGAGCCATGAGCAGTTCTTC.

The chain uses TRBV28 and TRBJ2-5; the match to TRBD1 covers 7 bases. Germline-derived CDR1 and CDR2 are MDHEN and SYDVKM. The length of the CDR3 is 16 residues. The J segment lost 1 base and the V segment lost 8 bases, leaving 13 bases of the junction unmatched. The DNA for the CDR3 is TGTGCCAGCCAGTTAGACAGGGATGACCCCCAAGAGACCCAGTACTTC. This sequence encodes CASQLDRDDPQETQYF. Full variable domain (outside the CDR3, taken from reference TRBV28 and TRBJ2-5): DVKVTQSSRYLVKRTGEKVFLECVQDMDHENMFWYRQDPGLGLRLIYFSYDVKMKEKGDIPEGYSVSREKKERFSLILESASTNQTSMYLCASQLDRDDPQETQYFGPGTRLLVL.

A few counts support this clonotype. The J gene is TRBJ1-5, the V gene TRBV12-3 or TRBV12-4; no clear D. Deletions cut 3 bases from V and 6 bases from J, with 18 bases between. The CDR3 consists of 16 residues. DNA for the CDR3: TGTGCCAGCAGTTTGAAGGGCCCGCTAGGAAGTCAGCCCCAGCATTTT. Protein sequence: CASSLKGPLGSQPQHF.

The chain has TRBV12-3 or TRBV12-4 and TRBJ2-4; perhaps D is TRBD1 or TRBD2 (7 bases each). The J call is in doubt because the DNA end fits TRBJ2-7 better. The CDR3 is made up of 14 amino acids. This CDR3 reads CASSSGGAAYEQYF. The CDR3 nucleotides are TGTGCCAGCAGTTCAGGGGGGGCAGCCTACGAGCAGTACTTC.

The rearrangement joins TRBV20-1 to TRBJ1-2; 7 bases line up with TRBD1. The CDR3 loop spans 13 amino acids. Germline V gene data show CDR1 as DFQATT and CDR2 as SNEGSKA (reference sequence). V shed 3 bases, J shed 5 bases, and the junction held 6 bases outside the gene matches. The CDR3 spells CSARTGYPYGYTF. Here the CDR3 DNA reads TGCAGTGCTAGGACAGGGTACCCATATGGCTACACCTTC.

The chain joins TRBV28 to TRBJ2-1, with D unclear. The end of the DNA aligns better with TRBJ2-7, so the J call may be wrong. The CDR3 runs to 10 residues. Germline loops: CDR1 MDHEN, CDR2 SYDVKM. Here the CDR3 DNA reads TGTGCCAGCAGCCGCAATGAGCAGTACTTC. Its translation: CASSRNEQYF.

This chain links TRBV27 with TRBJ2-1; the D gene is possibly TRBD2 (6 bases). V was pared by 5 bases and J by 7 bases, with 12 bases between. Per germline, CDR1 MNHEY and CDR2 SMNVEV (reference sequence). The CDR3 runs 13 residues. The DNA for the CDR3 is TGTGCCAGCAGTGTAGACGGACTAAATGAGCAGTTCTTC. Amino acid sequence: CASSVDGLNEQFF.

This clonotype has a handful of counts. The rearrangement uses TRBV7-2 and TRBJ2-7; D possibly corresponds to TRBD2 (5 bases). Trimming cost V 5 bases and J 12 bases, with 17 bases left between them. The germline CDR1 and CDR2 sequences are SGHTA and FQGNSA. The CDR3 has 12 residues. CDR3 coding DNA: TGTGCCAGCAGCCCAGAGGGAATTCATAGGTACTTC. This codes for CASSPEGIHRYF.

The genes are TRBV2 and TRBJ2-7, with 9 bases fitting TRBD1. Germline CDR1 and CDR2: SNHLY and FYNNEI. V shed 1 base and J 7 bases; nucleotides not matched to a gene: 11. The CDR3 consists of 16 residues. CDR3: CASSEGTGASYNEQYF. The CDR3 nucleotides are TGTGCCAGCAGTGAAGGGACAGGGGCCTCCTACAATGAGCAGTACTTC.

J is TRBJ2-4 and V is TRBV5-1; 11 nucleotides align to TRBD2. There are 18 residues in the CDR3. Germline V gives CDR1 SGHRS, CDR2 YFSETQ. The trim removed 0 bases at V and 0 bases at J, leaving 5 bases unmatched. The CDR3 DNA reads TGCGCCAGCAGCTTGGCGGGACTAGCGGCACTAGCCAAAAACATTCAGTACTTC. Its translation is CASSLAGLAALAKNIQYF.

This clonotype showed up just a few times. The CDR3 DNA reads as TGTGCCAGCAGCGACGGACAGGGGGCAGATACGCAGTATTTT. Its translation is CASSDGQGADTQYF. The chain joins TRBV7-2 to TRBJ2-3, with 10 bases aligning to TRBD1. The CDR3 covers 14 residues. The germline V gene has CDR1 SGHTA and CDR2 FQGNSA. The J segment lost 4 bases and the V segment lost 5 bases, leaving 3 bases of the junction unmatched. Based on the CDR3 plus reference TRBV7-2 and TRBJ2-3, the full variable domain is GAGVSQSPSNKVTEKGKDVELRCDPISGHTALYWYRQSLGQGLEFLIYFQGNSAPDKSGLPSDRFSAERTGGSVSTLTIQRTQQEDSAVYLCASSDGQGADTQYFGPGTRLTVL.

The chain has TRBV10-3 and TRBJ2-5; tentatively, D is TRBD2 (6 bases). Matching the DNA end better, TRBJ2-7 makes the J call doubtful. This CDR3 is built from 15 residues. Germline values: CDR1 ENHRY, CDR2 SYGVKD. The CDR3 DNA follows: TGTGCCATCAGTGGCCTGAGCGGGTTACCCCTCGAGCAGTACTTC. The encoded protein is CAISGLSGLPLEQYF.

This clonotype was found a few times. Here the CDR3 reads CASSLGSTGTDTQYF. As DNA, the CDR3 is TGTGCCAGCAGCTTAGGAAGTACCGGGACAGATACGCAGTATTTT. The chain couples TRBV7-9 to TRBJ2-3; unclear D gene. The length of the CDR3 is 15 residues. Deletions cut 1 base from V and 3 bases from J, with 11 bases between. Germline V gene lookup returns CDR1 SEHNR and CDR2 FQNEAQ (reference sequence).

This clonotype appeared a few times. The rearrangement uses TRBV3-1 and TRBJ2-5; TRBD2 matches at 7 bases. This CDR3 is 14 amino acids long. Trimming took 0 bases from V and 5 from J; bases not matched to a gene: 3. Germline loops: CDR1 LGHDT, CDR2 YNNKEL (reference sequence). For the CDR3, the DNA is TGTGCCAGCAGCCAAGAAATGGGGGGGGAGACCCAGTACTTC. It translates to CASSQEMGGETQYF.